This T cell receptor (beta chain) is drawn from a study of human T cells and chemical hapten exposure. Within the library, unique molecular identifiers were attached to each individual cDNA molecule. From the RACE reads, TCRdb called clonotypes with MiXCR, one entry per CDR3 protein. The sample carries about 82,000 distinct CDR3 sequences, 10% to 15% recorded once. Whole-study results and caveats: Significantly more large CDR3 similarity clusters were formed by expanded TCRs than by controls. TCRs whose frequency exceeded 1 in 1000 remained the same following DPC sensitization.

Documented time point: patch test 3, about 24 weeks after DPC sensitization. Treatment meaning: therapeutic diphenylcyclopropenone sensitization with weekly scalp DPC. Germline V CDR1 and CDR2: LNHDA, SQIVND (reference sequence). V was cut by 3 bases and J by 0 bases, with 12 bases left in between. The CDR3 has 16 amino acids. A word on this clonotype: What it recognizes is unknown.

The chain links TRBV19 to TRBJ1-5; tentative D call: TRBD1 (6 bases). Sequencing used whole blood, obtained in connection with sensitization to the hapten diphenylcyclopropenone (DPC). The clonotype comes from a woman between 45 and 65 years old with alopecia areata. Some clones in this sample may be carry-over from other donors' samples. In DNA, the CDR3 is TGTGCCAGTAGTATCGGGACACCTACTAGCAATCAGCCCCAGCATTTT. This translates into CASSIGTPTSNQPQHF.